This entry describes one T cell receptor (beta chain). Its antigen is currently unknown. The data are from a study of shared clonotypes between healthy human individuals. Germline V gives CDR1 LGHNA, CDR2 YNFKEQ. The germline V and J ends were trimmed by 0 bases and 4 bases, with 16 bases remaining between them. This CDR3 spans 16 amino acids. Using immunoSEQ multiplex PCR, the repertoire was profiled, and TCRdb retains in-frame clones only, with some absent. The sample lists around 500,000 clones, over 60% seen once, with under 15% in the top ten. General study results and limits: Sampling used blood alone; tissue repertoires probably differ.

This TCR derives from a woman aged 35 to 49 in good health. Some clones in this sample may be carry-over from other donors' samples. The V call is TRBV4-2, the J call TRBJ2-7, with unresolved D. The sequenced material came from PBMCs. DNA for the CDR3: TGTGCCAGCAGCCAAGATAGGTGGGGAAATAATTACGAGCAGTACTTC. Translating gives CASSQDRWGNNYEQYF.